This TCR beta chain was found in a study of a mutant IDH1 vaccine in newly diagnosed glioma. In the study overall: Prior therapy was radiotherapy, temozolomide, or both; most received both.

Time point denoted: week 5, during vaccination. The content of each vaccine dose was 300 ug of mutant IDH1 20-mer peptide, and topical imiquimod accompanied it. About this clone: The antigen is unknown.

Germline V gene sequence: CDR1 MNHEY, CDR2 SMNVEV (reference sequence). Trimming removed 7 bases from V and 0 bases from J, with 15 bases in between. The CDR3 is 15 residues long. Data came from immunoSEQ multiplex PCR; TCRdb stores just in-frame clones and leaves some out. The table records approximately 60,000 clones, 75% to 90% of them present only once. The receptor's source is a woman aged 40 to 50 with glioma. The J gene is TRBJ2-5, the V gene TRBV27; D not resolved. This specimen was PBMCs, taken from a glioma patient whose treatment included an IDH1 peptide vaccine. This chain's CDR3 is CASKRGLGYQETQYF. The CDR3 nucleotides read TGTGCCAGCAAAAGAGGTTTGGGGTACCAAGAGACCCAGTACTTC.